Listed below are T cell receptor beta chains from one sample, sequenced in a study of blood T cell repertoires in COVID-19. Generated by immunoSEQ multiplex PCR, the TCRdb table keeps only in-frame clones and is missing some. The table lists about 180,000 clones, nearly 80% of them singletons. The specimen was PBMCs or T cells enriched from blood (not recorded which). These TCRs come from a man in his 60s who had been exposed to COVID-19. CDR3s include the opening cysteine and the closing phenylalanine or tryptophan. The order of the fields is J gene, D gene, V gene, clone size, CDR3 DNA, CDR3 protein. A D gene is named only where the DNA matches it firmly. Not all rows give a size; the values are once, few, many and, for expanded clones, a class.

TRBJ2-3 | TRBD2 | TRBV11-2 | . | TGTGCCAGCAGCCCCTGGACTAGCGGGAGGTCAGATACGCAGTATTTT | CASSPWTSGRSDTQYF
TRBJ2-3 | . | TRBV5-1 | . | TGCGCCAGCAGACAGGGCCCACTAGATACGCAGTATTTT | CASRQGPLDTQYF
TRBJ2-1 | TRBD2 | TRBV7-6 | few | TGTGCCAGCAGGGATGTAGCGGGTGCCTACAATGAGCAGTTCTTC | CASRDVAGAYNEQFF
TRBJ2-5 | . | TRBV19 | . | TGTGCCAGTAGTACCCAGGGCCGGGCCCAGTACTTC | CASSTQGRAQYF
TRBJ1-1 | . | TRBV5-1 | once | TGCGCCAGCAGCTTGGCCCCCCCCGGGAACACTGAAGCTTTCTTT | CASSLAPPGNTEAFF
TRBJ2-2 | TRBD2 | TRBV25-1 | . | TGTGCCAGCAATCCGGGGACTAGCGGGAGAAAAACCGGGGAGCTGTTTTTT | CASNPGTSGRKTGELFF
TRBJ2-2 | TRBD2 | TRBV6-5 | . | TGTGCCAGCAAGCCCAGCGGGAGGGCGATCGGGGAGCTGTTTTTT | CASKPSGRAIGELFF
TRBJ1-4 | . | TRBV20-1 | . | TGCAGTGCTAGTCAGGGAGGGGGGGGTCAGGGTGAAAAACTGTTTTTT | CSASQGGGGQGEKLFF
TRBJ1-4 | . | TRBV18 | . | TGTGCCAGCTCACGCTCCCCGACAGGATCTAGCTTGACTAATGAAAAACTGTTTTTT | CASSRSPTGSSLTNEKLFF
TRBJ2-1 | TRBD2 | TRBV30 | . | TGTGCCTGGAGTCCCTTTAGCGGGATTGAGCAGTTCTTC | CAWSPFSGIEQFF
TRBJ2-3 | TRBD1 | TRBV7-9 | . | TGTGCCAGCAGCCCGAGACAGGGTTCGGATACGCAGTATTTT | CASSPRQGSDTQYF
TRBJ2-7 | TRBD1 | TRBV3-1/TRBV3-2 | few | TGTGCCAGCAGCAACGGACAGGGTGGGACCTACGAGCAGTACTTC | CASSNGQGGTYEQYF
TRBJ1-3 | TRBD1 | TRBV5-1 | . | TGCGCCAGCAGCCTGGACAGGGAAGTGGACACCATATATTTT | CASSLDREVDTIYF
TRBJ1-2 | TRBD1 | TRBV5-4 | . | TGTGCCAGCAGCGCGGTTGCGGGCCAGGGGGCCTATGGCTACACCTTC | CASSAVAGQGAYGYTF
TRBJ1-4 | TRBD1 | TRBV19 | . | TGTGCCAGTAGTAAGGGAGAGGGGACAGGGGATGAAAAACTGTTTTTT | CASSKGEGTGDEKLFF
TRBJ1-2 | . | TRBV30 | . | TGTGCCTGGAGTGTAGGGGCCAGAACCTCAACCTATGGCTACACCTTC | CAWSVGARTSTYGYTF
TRBJ2-1 | TRBD2 | TRBV7-2 | . | TGTGCCAGCCGAAGGTGGACTAGCGGGAGCCGAAGGTACAATGAGCAGTTCTTC | CASRRWTSGSRRYNEQFF
TRBJ2-2 | TRBD2 | TRBV9 | . | TGTGCCAGCAGCGACGGGACTAGCGGGATGAACGGGGAGCTGTTTTTT | CASSDGTSGMNGELFF
TRBJ2-7 | TRBD2 | TRBV9 | once | TGTGCCAGCAGCCCCCGTTCACTGGGGGGGTACTACGAGCAGTACTTC | CASSPRSLGGYYEQYF
TRBJ1-5 | TRBD1 | TRBV5-8 | . | TGTGCCAGCAGCGCCGGGACAGGGGCTCAGCCCCAGCATTTT | CASSAGTGAQPQHF
TRBJ1-5 | . | TRBV23-1 | . | TGCGCCAGCTTGCGGCGGGGCTTAGGAGGCAATCAGCCCCAGCATTTT | CASLRRGLGGNQPQHF
TRBJ2-7 | TRBD1 | TRBV27 | . | TGTGCCAGCAGAAGGGGACAGGGGTACGAGCAGTACTTC | CASRRGQGYEQYF
TRBJ1-6 | . | TRBV6-5 | once | TGTGCCAGCAGTTACAGGGGCGACTATAATTCACCCCTCCACTTT | CASSYRGDYNSPLHF
TRBJ2-1 | . | TRBV29-1 | . | TGCAGCGCTGACCGCGGTGTTGAGCAGTTCTTC | CSADRGVEQFF
TRBJ1-1 | TRBD1 | TRBV27 | . | TGTGCCAGCAGTTTTAAGGGGATAGGCAGGGGGATCACTGAAGCTTTCTTT | CASSFKGIGRGITEAFF
TRBJ1-2 | . | TRBV6-2/TRBV6-3 | . | TGTGCCAGCAGTCGCAACAGGGAGAGCTATGGCTACACCTTC | CASSRNRESYGYTF
TRBJ1-2 | TRBD1 | TRBV9 | . | TGTGCCAGCAGCCAAGGGGGGACAGGCTATGGCTACACCTTC | CASSQGGTGYGYTF
TRBJ2-7 | TRBD2 | TRBV24-1 | . | TGTGCCACCAGTGATCCTAGGACTAGCGGGAGCATGTACGAGCAGTACTTC | CATSDPRTSGSMYEQYF
TRBJ2-5 | TRBD2 | TRBV7-2 | . | TGTGCCAGCAGCGTAGCTAGCGGGAGTGGGGAGACCCAGTACTTC | CASSVASGSGETQYF
TRBJ2-3 | . | TRBV5-1 | . | TGCGCCAGCAGCCCCGGGGACACAGATACGCAGTATTTT | CASSPGDTDTQYF